This record looks at one T cell receptor (beta chain) sequence and its context. Its antigen remains unidentified. The sample comes from a study of T-cell memory formation after mild COVID-19. TCRdb analysed the 5' RACE reads with MiXCR anew, one entry per CDR3 protein. Of around 340,000 distinct CDR3 sequences detected, roughly 13% appear once; the ten largest clones hold approximately 21%. Study findings and constraints: Memory cells collected pre-infection included some clones that later responded, suggesting cross-reactive memory joined.

V shed 4 bases and J shed 5 bases, with 9 bases lying between them. Germline loops: CDR1 SQVTM, CDR2 ANQGSEA. The CDR3 has 12 residues. The chain recombines TRBV29-1 with TRBJ1-5; no clear D. This receptor was identified in a man aged 18 to 30 who had mild COVID-19 (a few samples of this study predate the infection). Cell type and time point are not known. What was sequenced was PBMCs or a T cell subset sorted from them (not recorded which). CDR3 sequence reads: CSVGSNDQPQHF. The CDR3 nucleotides are TGCAGCGTTGGATCGAACGATCAGCCCCAGCATTTT.